This T cell receptor (beta chain) was identified in a study of T cell clonality in common variable immunodeficiency. This CDR3 comprises 11 residues. The V end was cut by 10 bases, the J end by 9 bases, with 13 bases between. Germline lookup yields CDR1 SGHVS and CDR2 FNYEAQ. The sample holds a few counts of this clone. The antigen is not known. The CDR3 end falls 3 residues outside the read, so it is completed with the germline J gene. CVID and control samples used equivalent genomic DNA input. TCRdb's copy holds only in-frame clones and misses some; the assay was immunoSEQ multiplex PCR. This sample includes roughly 34,000 clones with no singletons; its ten biggest clones take up around 6.9%. Most patients and controls had Caucasian heritage. Study outcomes and limitations: Reportedly, TCR beta sequences from common variable immunodeficiency showed fewer deletions and N-nucleotide insertions. Patient heterogeneity in the CVID cohort limited correlations between repertoire features and clinical complications.

The clonotype was recovered from a human donor with common variable immunodeficiency. The sequencing sample was made of peripheral blood mononuclear cells. The chain recombines TRBV7-6 with TRBJ2-1; D might be TRBD2 (5 bases). CDR3 DNA, as far as it was read: TGTGCCACCGAGGGTGATACTGAG. Protein sequence: CATEGDTE. The whole CDR3 region reads CATEGDTEQFF. The full variable domain, in which reference TRBV7-6 and TRBJ2-1 provide the parts outside the CDR3, is GAGVSQSPRYKVTKRGQDVALRCDPISGHVSLYWYRQALGQGPEFLTYFNYEAQQDKSGLPNDRFSAERPEGSISTLTIQRTEQRDSAMYRCATEGDTEQFFGPGTRLTVL.